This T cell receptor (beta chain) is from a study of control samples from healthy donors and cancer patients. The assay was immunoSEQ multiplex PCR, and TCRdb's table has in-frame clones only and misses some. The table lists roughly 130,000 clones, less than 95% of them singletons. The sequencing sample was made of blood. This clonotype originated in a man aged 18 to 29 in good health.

As DNA, the CDR3 is TGTGCCAGCAGCCAAGAGCCGGGCTCTGGAAACACCATATATTTT. Amino acids: CASSQEPGSGNTIYF. The J gene is TRBJ1-3, the V gene TRBV3-1 (or the pseudogene TRBV3-2); no clear D. Germline-derived CDR1 and CDR2 are LGHDT and YNNKEL (reference sequence). The CDR3 is 15 residues long. V lost 0 bases to trimming and J lost 0 bases, with 6 bases between them.